This T cell receptor beta chain emerged from a study of blood T cell repertoires in COVID-19. Study information: The cDNA or gDNA used as material had been derived from T cells, B-cell-depleted T cells, or PBMCs.

Libraries were prepared by immunoSEQ multiplex PCR; TCRdb keeps only in-frame clonotypes and omits some of them. The table has approximately 53,000 clones, roughly 82% seen once; the top ten hold less than 3%. Germline V CDR1 and CDR2: LNHDA, SQIVND (reference sequence). V was pared by 6 bases and J by 6 bases, with 24 bases between. The CDR3 is 17 residues long. This clone was recorded a few times. J is TRBJ2-4 and V is TRBV19; tentative D call: TRBD2 (6 bases). The TCR was taken from a woman in her sixties with acute or convalescent COVID-19. Sequenced sample: peripheral blood. For the CDR3, the DNA is TGTGCCAGTAGCCCTAGACGGGGTGGGTTCGGGGGAAACATTCAGTACTTC. It is translated as CASSPRRGGFGGNIQYF.